The 14 T cell receptor beta chains in this list originate from one sample, sequenced in a study of T cell responses to AZD1222 COVID-19 vaccine. Data came from immunoSEQ multiplex PCR; TCRdb stores just in-frame clones and leaves some out. Of 89,000 or so clones in the sample, 85% to 95% are singletons; the top ten hold roughly 12%. Source: peripheral blood, taken 28 days after the second AZD1222 dose. The receptors were gathered from an adult who received the AZD1222 COVID-19 vaccine.

The genes are TRBV6-5 and TRBJ1-6; 7 bases agree with TRBD1. The CDR3 has 15 amino acids. J was trimmed by 7 bases and V by 0 bases; bases with no gene match: 3. Germline V gene sequence: CDR1 MNHEY, CDR2 SVGAGI. The DNA for the CDR3 is TGTGCCAGCAGTTACTCGGGACAGTCGAATTCACCCCTCCACTTT. This gives the protein CASSYSGQSNSPLHF.

The chain is built from TRBV5-6 and TRBJ2-5; the match to TRBD2 covers 16 bases. The CDR3 has 17 residues. The germline V gene has CDR1 SGHDT and CDR2 YYEEEE. The J segment lost 5 bases and the V segment lost 4 bases, leaving 8 bases of the junction unmatched. The CDR3 reads CASSAGTSGGALETQYF. The CDR3 nucleotides are TGTGCCAGCAGCGCCGGGACTAGCGGGGGGGCCTTGGAGACCCAGTACTTC.

In DNA, the CDR3 is TGTGCCAGCAGCGTAGATGGGACCTCTGGAAACACCATATATTTT. Translation gives CASSVDGTSGNTIYF. V gene TRBV9 combines with J gene TRBJ1-3, with a weak D call TRBD1 (5 bases). V was trimmed by 0 bases and J by 0 bases, leaving 7 bases between them. This CDR3 spans 15 amino acids. Germline lookup yields CDR1 SGDLS and CDR2 YYNGEE.

The CDR3 nucleotides are TGTGCCAGCAGTTATTCCGACACTGAAGCTTTCTTT. Amino acids: CASSYSDTEAFF. The V gene is TRBV6-6, the J gene TRBJ1-1; no clear D. The CDR3 extends over 12 amino acids. The germline V gene encodes CDR1 MNHNY and CDR2 SVGAGI (reference sequence). V dropped 3 bases and J dropped 3 bases, with 5 bases sitting between them.

The chain links TRBV18 to TRBJ1-5; D is perhaps TRBD1 (5 bases). CDR1 and CDR2 (germline): KGHSH, LQKENI. The CDR3 is made up of 17 amino acids. Deletions cut 5 bases from V and 0 bases from J, with 17 bases between. CDR3 coding DNA: TGTGCCAGCTCAGGGGCAGGGTTGGGGTATAGCAATCAGCCCCAGCATTTT. Amino acids: CASSGAGLGYSNQPQHF. Drawing the rest from reference TRBV18 and TRBJ1-5, the complete variable domain is NAGVMQNPRHLVRRRGQEARLRCSPMKGHSHVYWYRQLPEEGLKFMVYLQKENIIDESGMPKERFSAEFPKEGPSILRIQQVVRGDSAAYFCASSGAGLGYSNQPQHFGDGTRLSIL.

This clone occurred once. The chain carries TRBV5-1 and TRBJ1-4; D may be TRBD1 (5 bases). Germline V gene data show CDR1 as SGHRS and CDR2 as YFSETQ. The CDR3 consists of 15 residues. The V gene lost 1 base and the J gene lost 6 bases, with 13 bases spanning the gap. The CDR3 DNA follows: TGCGCCAGCAGCTTGAGGTTCGGGGGTGATGAAAAACTGTTTTTT. As protein: CASSLRFGGDEKLFF.

The chain carries TRBV27 and TRBJ2-7; 7 nucleotides match TRBD1. CDR1 is MNHEY, CDR2 SMNVEV, per germline (reference sequence). Unmatched junction bases numbered 14, after V lost 7 bases and J lost 5 bases. The CDR3 covers 15 residues. The CDR3 DNA sequence: TGTGCCAGCAAGGGCGGCAAGGGGGCTCGGAACGAGCAGTACTTC. Protein sequence: CASKGGKGARNEQYF.

The CDR3 region is CASSEALSSAEAFF. CDR3 sequence (DNA): TGTGCCAGCAGTGAAGCGCTGTCTTCAGCTGAAGCTTTCTTT. The J gene is TRBJ1-1, the V gene TRBV2; D remains unclear. The CDR3 covers 14 residues. The germline CDR1 and CDR2 sequences are SNHLY and FYNNEI. V was shortened by 0 bases and J by 6 bases, with 11 bases between the two germline ends.

V is TRBV28 and J is TRBJ1-1; 9 bases are a match to TRBD1. This CDR3 has 15 residues. The germline CDR1 and CDR2 sequences are MDHEN and SYDVKM. The junction had 9 bases not matched to a gene; V was cut back by 5 bases and J by 5 bases. The CDR3 sequence: CASSLRQGGGTEAFF. The CDR3 DNA reads as TGTGCCAGCAGTCTAAGACAGGGGGGAGGGACTGAAGCTTTCTTT.

The chain recombines TRBV5-1 with TRBJ1-3, with TRBD1 matching 9 bases. Germline V gene data show CDR1 as SGHRS and CDR2 as YFSETQ. Unmatched junction bases numbered 8, after V lost 4 bases and J lost 3 bases. The CDR3 has 16 amino acids. CDR3 sequence: CASSPTGTGIGNTIYF. The CDR3 DNA reads as TGCGCCAGCAGCCCCACCGGGACAGGGATTGGAAACACCATATATTTT.

This sequence joins TRBV6-5 and TRBJ2-3; D might be TRBD1 or TRBD2, each matching 6 bases. V lost 0 bases and J lost 2, with 9 bases in between. The CDR3 loop spans 15 amino acids. Per the germline V gene, CDR1 is MNHEY and CDR2 is SVGAGI. The CDR3 loop is CASSYSGGLTDTQYF. Here the CDR3 DNA reads TGTGCCAGCAGTTACTCTGGGGGGCTCACAGATACGCAGTATTTT.

The CDR3 DNA follows: TGTGCCAGCGGGAGGGTCGGGGCTGAAGCTTTCTTT. Translation: CASGRVGAEAFF. J is TRBJ1-1 and V is TRBV12-3 or TRBV12-4; D ambiguous. The CDR3 loop spans 12 amino acids. Trimming took 8 bases from V and 6 from J, leaving 13 bases between them.

The chain uses TRBV7-9 and TRBJ2-2; 7 bases fit TRBD2. Germline-derived CDR1 and CDR2 are SEHNR and FQNEAQ (reference sequence). Losses at the gene ends were 9 bases for V and 4 bases for J; bases not matched to a gene: 8. The CDR3 totals 14 residues. The CDR3 here is CASGEGRVTGELFF. DNA for the CDR3: TGTGCCAGTGGGGAGGGTCGGGTCACCGGGGAGCTGTTTTTT. Full variable domain (rest looked up from reference TRBV7-9 and TRBJ2-2): DTGVSQNPRHKITKRGQNVTFRCDPISEHNRLYWYRQTLGQGPEFLTYFQNEAQLEKSRLLSDRFSAERPKGSFSTLEIQRTEQGDSAMYLCASGEGRVTGELFFGEGSRLTVL.

In this sample, this clone turned up once. This sequence joins TRBV5-1 and TRBJ2-2, with D tentatively TRBD2 (5 bases). With 5 bases removed from V and 4 bases from J, the gap between germline ends came to 6 bases. This CDR3 is built from 12 residues. Germline assignment: CDR1 SGHRS and CDR2 YFSETQ. This CDR3 is CASRSGTGELFF. The CDR3 DNA is TGCGCCAGCAGGAGCGGCACCGGGGAGCTGTTTTTT.